This TCR beta chain comes out of a study of early T cells in non-severe SARS-CoV-2 infection. On the study more broadly: Sequencing of bulk RNA from unsorted whole blood was done, without chain pairing.

Individual cDNA molecules received unique molecular identifiers during library preparation. TCRdb re-called the 5' RACE reads through MiXCR, storing one row per CDR3 protein. The repertoire consists of some 80,000 distinct CDR3 sequences, with about 10% occurring once and the leading ten covering around 8%. General study results and limits: Using VDJdb, the matching emphasized anti-spike CD8 responses while missing private and CD4 specificities.

This clonotype was recorded at least ten times. Its specificity is not known. The receptor's source is an adult who was a healthcare worker with PCR-confirmed SARS-CoV-2 infection or an uninfected control (not recorded which). The sequencing here drew on whole blood, taken at baseline.

CDR3 region: CASSYSQGTDQPQHF. DNA for the CDR3: TGTGCCAGCAGTTACTCACAGGGTACCGATCAGCCCCAGCATTTT. The J gene is TRBJ1-5, the V gene TRBV6-6; perhaps TRBD1 as D (6 bases). V lost 0 bases and J lost 5, with 11 bases in between. Germline CDR1 and CDR2: MNHNY and SVGAGI (reference sequence). The CDR3 is 15 residues long.